The 27 T cell receptor beta chains reported below all come from one sample, sequenced in a study of blood T cell repertoires in COVID-19. Produced via immunoSEQ multiplex PCR; TCRdb's table is partial and in-frame only. This table has fewer than 350,000 clones, around nine tenths appearing once. Source material: PBMCs or T cells enriched from blood (not recorded which). These receptors originate from a middle-aged woman who had recovered from COVID-19.

The CDR3 DNA reads TGTGCCAGCAGCCAAGAGTCCCCCGGGGTGGGAAACACCATATATTTT. Its protein product is CASSQESPGVGNTIYF. The chain recombines TRBV3-1 (or the pseudogene TRBV3-2) with TRBJ1-3; unclear D gene. The CDR3 has 16 residues. Germline V gene data show CDR1 as LGHDT and CDR2 as YNNKEL (reference sequence). V shed 0 bases and J shed 4 bases, with 13 bases lying between them.

The chain employs TRBV2 and TRBJ2-6, with 8 bases identical to TRBD2. This CDR3 comprises 18 residues. Per germline, CDR1 SNHLY and CDR2 FYNNEI. Losses at the gene ends were 4 bases for V and 1 base for J; bases not matched to a gene: 9. CDR3 protein: CASSAQWGLGSGANVLTF. CDR3 in DNA: TGTGCCAGCAGTGCCCAATGGGGACTAGGGTCTGGGGCCAACGTCCTGACTTTC.

This chain links TRBV7-2 with TRBJ1-2; 8 bases are a match to TRBD1. Trimming removed 4 bases from V and 5 bases from J; junction bases left unmatched: 6. Germline loops: CDR1 SGHTA, CDR2 FQGNSA. CDR3 length: 14 amino acids. The CDR3 here is CASSSRQGRYGYTF. CDR3 sequence (DNA): TGTGCCAGCAGCTCACGACAGGGGAGATATGGCTACACCTTC.

V gene TRBV7-2 combines with J gene TRBJ2-7; TRBD1 matches 12 bases. CDR1 SGHTA and CDR2 FQGNSA come from the germline V gene. Trimming cost V 1 base and J 5 bases; bases outside gene matches: 3. The CDR3 has 15 residues. CDR3 DNA: TGTGCCAGCAGCTTAGGGGGGACAGGGGGCCACGAGCAGTACTTC. It translates to CASSLGGTGGHEQYF.

This clone was detected only a few times. The chain couples TRBV11-2 to TRBJ2-7; D is unresolved. V dropped 4 bases and J dropped 4 bases, with 5 bases sitting between them. The CDR3 has 11 amino acids. Per germline, CDR1 SGHAT and CDR2 FQNNGV. CDR3 DNA: TGTGCCAGCAGCTCCCATTACGAGCAGTACTTC. Protein: CASSSHYEQYF.

The chain joins TRBV6-5 to TRBJ1-1; a possible D gene is TRBD1 (5 bases). Germline V gene sequence: CDR1 MNHEY, CDR2 SVGAGI. The CDR3 is 15 amino acids. V was shortened by 7 bases and J by 1 base, with 16 bases between the two germline ends. The CDR3 DNA is TGTGCCAGCACCATGACAGATCTTCCGAACACTGAAGCTTTCTTT. This encodes CASTMTDLPNTEAFF.

The chain is built from TRBV19 and TRBJ2-1; TRBD1 aligns across 7 bases. CDR3 length equals 15 residues. The ends lost 4 bases at V and 7 bases at J; junction bases unmatched: 10. Germline assignment: CDR1 LNHDA and CDR2 SQIVND (reference sequence). For the CDR3, the DNA is TGTGCCAGTAGTACGACAGGGTCGCCCTCAAATGAGCAGTTCTTC. This encodes CASSTTGSPSNEQFF.

CDR3 residues: CASTRGYGYTF. The CDR3 DNA reads TGTGCCAGCACTCGGGGTTATGGCTACACCTTC. The chain uses TRBV19 and TRBJ1-2; D unresolved. V shed 9 bases and J shed 5 bases, with 10 bases lying between them. The germline V gene encodes CDR1 LNHDA and CDR2 SQIVND (reference sequence). The CDR3 has 11 residues.

CDR3 sequence reads: CASSLGGEYEQYF. DNA of the CDR3: TGTGCCAGCAGCTTAGGAGGAGAATACGAGCAGTACTTC. This chain uses TRBV7-9 with TRBJ2-7, with no clear D. V was trimmed by 1 base and J by 4 bases, leaving 8 bases between them. The germline V gene encodes CDR1 SEHNR and CDR2 FQNEAQ (reference sequence). The CDR3 has 13 amino acids.

V and J are TRBV2 and TRBJ2-3, with TRBD2 identical over 10 bases. The germline gives CDR1 SNHLY, CDR2 FYNNEI. CDR3 size: 14 residues. Losses at the gene ends were 2 bases for V and 6 bases for J; bases not matched to a gene: 2. CDR3 protein: CASSESSGGDTQYF. CDR3 in DNA: TGTGCCAGCAGTGAATCTAGCGGGGGTGATACGCAGTATTTT.

V usage is TRBV4-2 and J usage is TRBJ2-1; D possibly corresponds to TRBD2 (7 bases). CDR1 is LGHNA, CDR2 YNFKEQ, per germline. The CDR3 contains 17 residues. With 1 base removed from V and 0 bases from J, the gap between germline ends came to 13 bases. The CDR3 DNA reads TGTGCCAGCAGCCAAGGGGGGCGGGGGAGCTCCTACAATGAGCAGTTCTTC. As protein: CASSQGGRGSSYNEQFF.

This clone occurred once. V gene TRBV6-5 combines with J gene TRBJ1-3; D remains ambiguous. The V end lost 2 bases, the J end lost 8 bases, and 10 bases lay between the germline ends. Germline V lookup: CDR1 MNHEY, CDR2 SVGAGI. This CDR3 contains 13 residues. In DNA, the CDR3 is TGTGCCAGCAGTTACCCTGGCGGAGACACCATATATTTT. Translation: CASSYPGGDTIYF.

The rearrangement uses TRBV6-5 and TRBJ2-5; 10 bases agree with TRBD1. The CDR3 contains 15 residues. Trimming removed 6 bases from V and 4 bases from J; junction bases left unmatched: 8. The germline gives CDR1 MNHEY, CDR2 SVGAGI. The CDR3 DNA is TGTGCCAGCAGCGTACAACGGGACAGGGGAGAGACCCAGTACTTC. Its translation is CASSVQRDRGETQYF.

The chain is built from TRBV27 and TRBJ2-7; the D gene is possibly TRBD1 (6 bases). Germline V gene data show CDR1 as MNHEY and CDR2 as SMNVEV (reference sequence). The CDR3 extends over 15 amino acids. Between the trimmed V and J ends, which lost 4 bases and 5 bases, there was a span of 18 bases. The CDR3 loop reads CASSSLTGTSNEQYF. DNA for the CDR3: TGTGCCAGCAGTTCCCTTACCGGGACATCCAACGAGCAGTACTTC.

The J gene is TRBJ1-1, the V gene TRBV19, with TRBD1 as a possible D gene (5 bases). The germline V and J ends were trimmed by 3 bases and 1 base, with 18 bases remaining between them. The CDR3 length is 17 residues. The germline V gene encodes CDR1 LNHDA and CDR2 SQIVND (reference sequence). The DNA of the CDR3 is TGTGCCAGTAGTATTTCGGTCTGGGCAGGGCCGAACACTGAAGCTTTCTTT. Translating gives CASSISVWAGPNTEAFF.

This rearrangement joins TRBV7-8 to TRBJ2-7, with a tentative D call TRBD1 (7 bases). There are 15 residues in the CDR3. V dropped 5 bases and J dropped 7 bases, with 21 bases sitting between them. Germline CDR1 is SGHVS and CDR2 is FQNEAQ. The CDR3, as DNA: TGTGCCAGCAGCACTCTGACAGGGTCTGGGAGGGAGCAGTACTTC. It encodes CASSTLTGSGREQYF.

The V and J genes are TRBV6-1 and TRBJ2-5, with 13 bases aligning to TRBD2. V lost 4 bases, J lost 5 bases, and 7 bases stayed unmatched. The CDR3 is 16 amino acids. CDR1 is MNHNS and CDR2 is SASEGT in the germline V gene. The CDR3 nucleotides read TGTGCCAGCAGTGGGGGACTAGCGGGAATTCTGGAGACCCAGTACTTC. This codes for CASSGGLAGILETQYF.

The CDR3, as DNA: TGTGCCAGCAGCTTAGGCAGCGGGAGAACAGGCTACGAGCAGTACTTC. Protein: CASSLGSGRTGYEQYF. The chain is built from TRBV11-2 and TRBJ2-7, with 8 bases aligning to TRBD2. The CDR3 consists of 16 residues. From germline, CDR1 is SGHAT and CDR2 FQNNGV. After removal of 1 base from V and 3 bases from J, the junction contained 8 bases not matched to a gene.

The chain employs TRBV7-8 and TRBJ1-5, with 7 bases fitting TRBD1. The CDR3 spans 14 residues. CDR1 is SGHVS and CDR2 is FQNEAQ in the germline V gene. With 2 bases clipped from V and 7 bases from J, the junction kept 5 bases outside the gene matches. The CDR3 DNA reads TGTGCCAGCAGCTTATGGCAGGGGGAACAGCCCCAGCATTTT. It specifies CASSLWQGEQPQHF.

The chain is built from TRBV2 and TRBJ1-4; D not resolved. Germline CDR1 SNHLY, CDR2 FYNNEI. V was trimmed by 7 bases and J by 6 bases, leaving 6 bases between them. The CDR3 consists of 11 residues. CDR3 nucleotides: TGTGCCAGCATGTTAGATGAAAAACTGTTTTTT. This translates into CASMLDEKLFF.

This chain uses TRBV5-1 with TRBJ2-3, with D tentatively TRBD1 (6 bases). The length of the CDR3 is 17 residues. Trimming left V 2 bases short and J 5 bases short, with 21 bases between. Per germline, CDR1 SGHRS and CDR2 YFSETQ. CDR3 coding DNA: TGCGCCAGCAGCTTAACCACAGGGCCCGGTGGAATAGATACGCAGTATTTT. Translation gives CASSLTTGPGGIDTQYF.

V and J are TRBV9 and TRBJ2-5; 14 nucleotides line up with TRBD2. CDR1 and CDR2 from the germline V gene are SGDLS and YYNGEE. This CDR3 has 15 amino acids. The J segment lost 4 bases and the V segment lost 5 bases, leaving 4 bases of the junction unmatched. CDR3: CASSRGLAGVETQYF. CDR3 sequence (DNA): TGTGCCAGCAGTCGGGGACTAGCGGGAGTAGAGACCCAGTACTTC.

This clone was seen once. The rearrangement uses TRBV5-4 and TRBJ1-1; the D is unclear. V gave up 3 bases and J gave up 10 bases, with 19 bases separating them. This CDR3 spans 14 amino acids. Germline assignment: CDR1 SGHNT and CDR2 YYREEE (reference sequence). The chain's CDR3 is CASSSADEDFRAFF. CDR3 bases: TGTGCCAGCAGCTCAGCGGACGAGGACTTCCGAGCTTTCTTT.

CDR3 nucleotide sequence: TGTGCCAGCAGCCAAGATAGAGGGGGACAGCTAAATAATTCACCCCTCCACTTT. As protein: CASSQDRGGQLNNSPLHF. V is TRBV4-2 and J is TRBJ1-6, with 7 bases lining up with TRBD1. The CDR3 runs 18 residues. CDR1 and CDR2 from the germline V gene are LGHNA and YNFKEQ. Trimming cost V 0 bases and J 5 bases; bases outside gene matches: 10.

The chain uses TRBV14 and TRBJ2-1; 12 bases fit TRBD2. The V gene end was trimmed by 1 base and the J gene end by 4 bases; junction bases not matched to a gene: 11. Germline CDR1 is SGHDN and CDR2 is FVKESK. The CDR3 is 19 amino acids. This chain's CDR3 is CASSQGYSSGRAIYNEQFF. As DNA, the CDR3 is TGTGCCAGCAGCCAAGGGTACTCTAGCGGGAGGGCGATTTACAATGAGCAGTTCTTC.

The chain couples TRBV28 to TRBJ1-3; no definite D call. Germline V lookup: CDR1 MDHEN, CDR2 SYDVKM. V shed 5 bases and J shed 0 bases, with 14 bases lying between them. The CDR3 contains 16 residues. The DNA of the CDR3 is TGTGCCAGCAGTGGGGTGGAGGTAATCTCTGGAAACACCATATATTTT. Translation: CASSGVEVISGNTIYF.

This chain connects TRBV21-1 to TRBJ2-7; the D call in the table, TRBD2, was not verified against the DNA. TRBV21-1 is assigned pseudogene status. The CDR3 has 16 amino acids. This chain's CDR3 is CASSKEEREGDVEQYF. CDR3 nucleotides: TGTGCCAGCAGCAAAGAAGAGCGGGAGGGGGATGTGGAGCAGTACTTC.